Following are 10 T cell receptor beta chains from one sample sequenced in a study of blood T cell repertoires in COVID-19. Measured with immunoSEQ multiplex PCR; TCRdb has only the in-frame clones, and not every one. The sample records about 170,000 clones, approximately 86% being singletons. Material for sequencing was peripheral blood. The receptors shown here come from a man between 60 and 75 years old who had recovered from COVID-19.

The gene calls are TRBV5-5 and TRBJ2-5, with 10 nucleotides matching TRBD2. CDR1 and CDR2 (germline): SGHKS, YYEKEE (reference sequence). With V trimmed by 2 bases and J by 7 bases, 11 bases remained unmatched. The CDR3 totals 16 residues. CDR3 sequence reads: CASSFGTSGVTGTQYF. CDR3 coding DNA: TGTGCCAGCAGCTTCGGAACTAGCGGGGTTACGGGGACCCAGTACTTC.

Only one count was recorded for this clone. The V and J genes are TRBV7-3 and TRBJ2-4; 8 bases align to TRBD1. Germline trimming cut 7 bases from V and 8 bases from J; bases unmatched to any gene: 13. Germline CDR1 is SGHTA and CDR2 is FQGTGA. The CDR3 covers 15 residues. The CDR3, as DNA: TGTGCCAGCACCCCCCTCGACAGGGGAGTGGACATTCAGTACTTC. Protein sequence: CASTPLDRGVDIQYF.

The rearrangement joins TRBV10-3 to TRBJ2-3; 10 nucleotides agree with TRBD2. V was pared by 2 bases and J by 3 bases, with 5 bases of the junction left unmatched. The germline gives CDR1 ENHRY, CDR2 SYGVKD. The CDR3 covers 16 residues. The CDR3 DNA reads TGTGCCATCAGTGAGCCCAAAGCGGGGGGGACAGATACGCAGTATTTT. Its protein is CAISEPKAGGTDTQYF.

The sample holds many counts of this clone. The V and J genes are TRBV9 and TRBJ1-5, with no clear D. The V gene's germline CDR1 is SGDLS and CDR2 YYNGEE. The V gene lost 8 bases and the J gene lost 0 bases, with 9 bases spanning the gap. The CDR3 covers 13 residues. The CDR3 DNA follows: TGTGCCAGTACGGGGTATAGCAATCAGCCCCAGCATTTT. It encodes CASTGYSNQPQHF.

This sequence joins TRBV7-9 and TRBJ2-3, with 12 bases matching TRBD2. CDR1 and CDR2 (germline): SEHNR, FQNEAQ (reference sequence). The V gene end was trimmed by 3 bases and the J gene end by 3 bases; junction bases not matched to a gene: 7. The CDR3 runs 17 residues. The CDR3 loop is CASSLASGGENTDTQYF. The CDR3, as DNA: TGTGCCAGCAGCTTGGCTAGCGGGGGGGAGAATACAGATACGCAGTATTTT.

The genes are TRBV18 and TRBJ1-4, with no clear D. CDR1 and CDR2 from the germline V gene are KGHSH and LQKENI. V lost 0 bases, J lost 5 bases, and 10 bases lay in between. The CDR3 has 15 amino acids. This chain's CDR3 is CASSPPTDPNEKLFF. DNA for the CDR3: TGTGCCAGCTCACCACCTACAGATCCCAATGAAAAACTGTTTTTT.

This clone turned up a few times. The rearrangement links TRBV9 to TRBJ1-6, with 9 bases fitting TRBD1. Trimming cost V 2 bases and J 9 bases; bases outside gene matches: 9. Germline lookup yields CDR1 SGDLS and CDR2 YYNGEE. The CDR3 runs to 16 residues. Here the CDR3 DNA reads TGTGCCAGCAGCGTGGGGGGACAGGGAGTACTTTCACCCCTCCACTTT. As protein: CASSVGGQGVLSPLHF.

V is TRBV4-1 and J is TRBJ1-3; D ambiguous. V lost 1 base and J 2 bases, leaving 6 bases between the germline ends. Looked up from germline, CDR1 is MGHRA and CDR2 is YSYEKL. CDR3 length equals 14 residues. The CDR3 region has the DNA TGCGCCAGCAGCCAAGGGAGCACTGGAAACACCATATATTTT. Its translation is CASSQGSTGNTIYF.

The V and J genes are TRBV21-1 and TRBJ1-1; the listed D gene, TRBD1, was not tested against the DNA. TRBV21-1 is a pseudogene. CDR3 length: 19 amino acids. CDR3 residues: CASSKKTPTPTGDNTEAFF. The CDR3 bases are TGTGCCAGCAGCAAAAAAACGCCGACCCCGACAGGTGATAACACTGAAGCTTTCTTT.

The J gene is TRBJ2-7, the V gene TRBV25-1; D may be TRBD1 (6 bases). This CDR3 is 13 amino acids long. From germline, CDR1 is MGHDK and CDR2 SYGVNS. Trimming removed 7 bases from V and 1 base from J, with 11 bases in between. CDR3 residues: CASTIQGSYEQYF. The DNA for the CDR3 is TGTGCCAGCACTATACAGGGATCCTACGAGCAGTACTTC.